The 2 T cell receptor beta chains below were found in one sample sequenced in a study of T cell repertoires in aging, cancer and after chemotherapy. Peripheral blood genomic DNA, not sorted cells or RNA, was the template. TRB rearrangements spanning V, D and J were amplified using mixed TRB-A/B primers. TCRdb itself ran the multiplex PCR reads through MiXCR, one entry per CDR3 protein. This sample has more than 8,500 distinct CDR3 sequences, with about two fifths found just once. Sequencing was performed on blood. These receptors came from a human donor with a solid tumor.

In this sample, this clonotype turned up a few times. V and J are TRBV10-3 and TRBJ2-2, with 9 bases aligning to TRBD1. Germline CDR1 reads ENHRY; CDR2 reads SYGVKD. V gave up 0 bases and J gave up 7 bases; unmatched junction bases: 6. This CDR3 region has 16 residues. CDR3 DNA: TGTGCCATCAGTGAGTCCGGGGACAGGGAATACGGGGAGCTGTTTTTT. Protein: CAISESGDREYGELFF.

The rearrangement links TRBV6-5 to TRBJ2-6; D might be TRBD1 (6 bases). V lost 6 bases to trimming and J lost 4 bases, with 10 bases between them. The germline gives CDR1 MNHEY, CDR2 SVGAGI. The CDR3 is 14 residues long. The CDR3 sequence is CASRPGTGANVLTF. CDR3 bases: TGTGCCAGCAGGCCCGGGACAGGGGCCAACGTCCTGACTTTC.